This TCR beta chain emerged from a study of cytomegalovirus exposure and HLA in healthy donors. Per germline, CDR1 LGHNA and CDR2 YSLEER. V was pared by 0 bases and J by 4 bases, with 12 bases between. The CDR3 runs to 15 residues. As regards this clone: No antigen is known for it.

Vbeta (60) and Jbeta (13) primers were used in the PCR. Profiling relied on immunoSEQ multiplex PCR, and the TCRdb table lists in-frame clones only, not all of them. The data show hundreds of thousands of clones, roughly 70% seen once. Overall study findings and caveats: The classifier reportedly diagnosed cytomegalovirus status with high sensitivity and specificity. For most TCR beta V segments, an earlier analysis put the productive rate at about 87% or about 30% of the time. The investigators catalogued 164 TCR beta chains as cytomegalovirus-associated. Donors belonging to an Asian-associated ancestry cluster reportedly showed fewer N-insertions in productive TCRs than the 666-donor mean, according to what a later analysis found.

V and J are TRBV4-3 and TRBJ2-5; D perhaps matches TRBD2 (5 bases). The sequencing sample was made of PBMCs. This clonotype originated in a man aged 40-49 years in good health and CMV-seropositive. The CDR3 reads CASSQDKWGAETQYF. The DNA of the CDR3 is TGCGCCAGCAGCCAAGATAAGTGGGGAGCAGAGACCCAGTACTTC.